The rows below give T cell receptor beta chains drawn from one sample of a study of blood T cell repertoires in COVID-19. Measured with immunoSEQ multiplex PCR; TCRdb has only the in-frame clones, and not every one. The table includes roughly 50,000 clones, 65% to 90% detected once. The material sequenced was peripheral blood. These receptors came from a woman older than 75 with acute or convalescent COVID-19. Each CDR3 is given with its conserved first and last residue. D genes are given only for firm matches. Clone size appears in some rows only: once, few, many, or a class for an expanded clone.

-,TRBV6-2/TRBV6-3,TRBJ2-1,-,TGTGCCAGCAGTTTTCAGGGAATGTCGCAGTTCTTC,CASSFQGMSQFF
-,TRBV19,TRBJ1-5,TRBD1,TGTGCCAGTAGGCCCGTGGAGGGACAGGGTAGCAATCAGCCCCAGCATTTT,CASRPVEGQGSNQPQHF
-,TRBV11-2,TRBJ1-1,-,TGTGCCAGCAGCCCCCGGGACATGAACACTGAAGCTTTCTTT,CASSPRDMNTEAFF
few,TRBV7-8,TRBJ1-2,-,TGTGCCAGCAGCTTAGACAGGGTAGACGGCTACACCTTC,CASSLDRVDGYTF
-,TRBV6-5,TRBJ1-1,-,TGTGCCAGCAGAAGGGGGACTGAAGCTTTCTTT,CASRRGTEAFF
-,TRBV2,TRBJ2-5,-,TGTGCCAGCAGGAAGGAGGGGACGAAGACCCAGTACTTC,CASRKEGTKTQYF
-,TRBV18,TRBJ2-1,TRBD2,TGTGCCAGCTCACCAGGCGGGGGGGCCCAGGAGCAGTTCTTC,CASSPGGGAQEQFF
-,TRBV7-2,TRBJ1-6,-,TGTGCCAGCAGATACACAGGTTACCCTAATTCACCCCTCCACTTT,CASRYTGYPNSPLHF
-,TRBV2,TRBJ1-6,-,TGTGCCAGCGGTACGGGGAGGGATAATTCACCCCTCCACTTT,CASGTGRDNSPLHF
-,TRBV18,TRBJ2-2,TRBD2,TGTGCCAGCTCACCCGGGACTAGTGGAGCCGAGCTGTTTTTT,CASSPGTSGAELFF
once,TRBV7-9,TRBJ1-6,TRBD1,TGTGCCAGCAGCTCCGGGACAGCCAATTCACCCCTCCACTTT,CASSSGTANSPLHF
once,TRBV7-9,TRBJ1-2,-,TGTGCCAGCAGCCCAACGAGGGCCTATGGCTACACCTTC,CASSPTRAYGYTF
few,TRBV30,TRBJ2-2,TRBD2,TGTGCCTGGAGGAGTCGGAGCCTAGCGGGAACCGGGGAGCTGTTTTTT,CAWRSRSLAGTGELFF
-,TRBV24-1,TRBJ2-5,TRBD2,TGTGCCACCAGTGTCCTGACTAGCGGGGGGGCCGGGACCCAGTACTTC,CATSVLTSGGAGTQYF
-,TRBV30,TRBJ2-7,TRBD1,TGTGCCTGGAGACACGCCAGGGGACAGGGGTCCTACGAGCAGTACTTC,CAWRHARGQGSYEQYF
-,TRBV4-1,TRBJ2-7,-,TGCGCCAGCAGCCTAAACCCGGGAGACAAACCCTACGAGCAGTACTTC,CASSLNPGDKPYEQYF
-,TRBV7-9,TRBJ1-1,-,TGTGCCAGCAGCCCCCGGCGGGGGACTGAAGCTTTCTTT,CASSPRRGTEAFF
-,TRBV6-1,TRBJ2-1,-,TGTGCCAGCAGTGAAGAGACAGGATATATCCTCTACAATGAGCAGTTCTTC,CASSEETGYILYNEQFF
-,TRBV2,TRBJ1-1,TRBD1,TGTGCCAGCCGGGACAGGGGGATCACTGAAGCTTTCTTT,CASRDRGITEAFF
few,TRBV28,TRBJ2-7,-,TGTGCCACACAATCCTCGGGCTACGAGCAGTACTTC,CATQSSGYEQYF
-,TRBV9,TRBJ1-5,-,TGTGCCAGCAGCGTTGAGGGAAATAGCAATCAGCCCCAGCATTTT,CASSVEGNSNQPQHF
-,TRBV6-6,TRBJ2-7,TRBD2,TGTGCCAGCAGTTACGGGGGGACTAGCGGGGCAGGCGAGCAGTACTTC,CASSYGGTSGAGEQYF
-,TRBV5-1,TRBJ2-3,TRBD1,TGCGCCAGCAGCTTGTGGGGACAGGGCACAGATACGCAGTATTTT,CASSLWGQGTDTQYF
-,TRBV7-9,TRBJ2-1,TRBD2,TGTGCCAGCAGCTTTCTAGCGGGGGAGAACAATGAGCAGTTCTTC,CASSFLAGENNEQFF
-,TRBV27,TRBJ2-3,-,TGTGCCAGCAGTTTATTGGGCGTTTCTAGCACAGATACGCAGTATTTT,CASSLLGVSSTDTQYF
-,TRBV4-2,TRBJ1-2,-,TGTGCCAGCAGCCAAGATCTGGAGGGGCTAAGCGGCTACACCTTC,CASSQDLEGLSGYTF
-,TRBV5-1,TRBJ2-7,TRBD1,TGCGCTAGCAGCTTTGGACAGGGCTCCTACGAGCAGTACTTC,CASSFGQGSYEQYF
few,TRBV6-1,TRBJ2-7,-,TGTGCCAGCAGTGAAAGTAGGGCGGGTTGGTGGGAGCAGTACTTC,CASSESRAGWWEQYF
-,TRBV18,TRBJ2-1,TRBD2,TGTGCCAGCTCACCACCGGGACTAGTCAATGAGCAGTTCTTC,CASSPPGLVNEQFF
-,TRBV20-1,TRBJ2-2,-,TGCAGTGCTAGTACCAGGGATGGGGAGCTGTTTTTT,CSASTRDGELFF
-,TRBV20-1,TRBJ2-2,TRBD2,TGCAGTGCAAGTAGCGGGGCAAACACCGGGGAGCTGTTTTTT,CSASSGANTGELFF
-,TRBV7-6,TRBJ2-5,-,TGTGCCAGCAGCTTAGGGGACAAGCCTCGAGAGACCCAGTACTTC,CASSLGDKPRETQYF
-,TRBV3-1/TRBV3-2,TRBJ1-1,-,TGTGCCAGCAGCCACCTGGGAGCTGAAGCTTTCTTT,CASSHLGAEAFF
-,TRBV5-6,TRBJ2-7,-,TGTGCCAGCAGCCGACAGGTTGTAGCCTACGAGCAGTACTTC,CASSRQVVAYEQYF
-,TRBV14,TRBJ1-1,-,TGTGCCAGCAGCCACGGGGGTGAAGCTTTCTTT,CASSHGGEAFF
-,TRBV5-1,TRBJ2-7,-,TGCGCCAGCAGCATACAGGGTAACGAGCAGTACTTC,CASSIQGNEQYF
-,TRBV11-2,TRBJ1-3,-,TGTGCCAGCAGCCCCTCTCGGGGAAACACCATATATTTT,CASSPSRGNTIYF
-,TRBV5-1,TRBJ2-1,TRBD2,TGCGCCAGCAGCTTGCCTAGCGGGGTCTACAATGAGCAGTTCTTC,CASSLPSGVYNEQFF
few,TRBV30,TRBJ1-2,TRBD1,TGTGCCTGGAGGGGACAGGGGGTGAACTATGGCTACACCTTC,CAWRGQGVNYGYTF
-,TRBV5-1,TRBJ1-3,-,TGCGCCAGCAGTCCGGGCTCTGGAAACACCATATATTTT,CASSPGSGNTIYF
-,TRBV3-1/TRBV3-2,TRBJ1-1,-,TGTGCCAGCAGCCCAGCGAGACAGGAGGACACTGAAGCTTTCTTT,CASSPARQEDTEAFF
-,TRBV6-1,TRBJ1-1,-,TGTGCCAGCAGTGAAGCGGGCGCCCCGCAAGCTTTCTTT,CASSEAGAPQAFF